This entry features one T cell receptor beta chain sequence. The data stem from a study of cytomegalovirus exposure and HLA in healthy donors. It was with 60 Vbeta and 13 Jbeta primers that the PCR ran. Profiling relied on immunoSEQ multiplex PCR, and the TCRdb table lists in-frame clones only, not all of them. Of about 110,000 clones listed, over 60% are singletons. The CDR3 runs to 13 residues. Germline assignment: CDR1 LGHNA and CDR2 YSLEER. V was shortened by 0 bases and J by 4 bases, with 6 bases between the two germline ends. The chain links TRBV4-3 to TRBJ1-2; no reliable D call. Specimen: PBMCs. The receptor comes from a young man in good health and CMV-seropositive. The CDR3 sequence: CASSQDSLYGYTF. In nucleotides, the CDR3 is TGCGCCAGCAGCCAAGATTCCCTCTATGGCTACACCTTC.